This TCR beta chain was identified in a study of Graves' ophthalmopathy and Graves' hyperthyroidism. As the template, RNA transcripts were used to amplify TCR beta CDR3 regions. The workflow started with a first-round RT-PCR run with HTBI primers and then moved on to a second-round multiplex PCR. TCRdb ran MiXCR on the multiplex PCR reads and lists one entry per CDR3 protein. The sample has about 740,000 distinct CDR3 sequences; roughly two fifths are singletons. CDR1 is SQVTM and CDR2 is ANQGSEA in the germline V gene. Trimming left V 7 bases short and J 8 bases short, with 8 bases between. This CDR3 spans 10 amino acids. Patients were excluded if they had other autoimmune diseases or uncontrolled infections, and likewise if pregnancy or lactation applied.

Specimen: peripheral blood. This chain joins TRBV29-1 and TRBJ1-4; no definite D call. The sequence derives from an adult man with Graves' ophthalmopathy. The CDR3 spells CSAAGEKLFF. DNA of the CDR3: TGCAGCGCAGCGGGGGAAAAACTGTTTTTT.